A selection of T cell receptor beta chains follows, all from one sample in a study of Ad26.COV2.S vaccination and SARS-CoV-2 variants. This table comes from immunoSEQ multiplex PCR, and its TCRdb copy is limited to in-frame clones, with some not included. This table holds some 350,000 clones, approximately 84% found once. The sample in question was peripheral blood, obtained in a trial of Ad26.COV2.S vaccine versus placebo. The receptors were sampled from a person aged 18 to 59 who received the Ad26.COV2.S COVID-19 vaccine or a placebo. Each CDR3 is given with its conserved first and last residue. A D gene is named only where the DNA matches it firmly. Clone size is not always given. Where it is, it says once, few, many or a class for expanded clones.

cdr3_nt	cdr3_aa	d_call	j_call	clone_size	v_call
TGTGCCAGCAGCCCGACAGGTTTCGGCTATGGCTACACCTTC	CASSPTGFGYGYTF	NA	TRBJ1-2	NA	TRBV7-2
TGTGCCAGCAGTTTCGTTGAGATTGGCACAGATACGCAGTATTTT	CASSFVEIGTDTQYF	NA	TRBJ2-3	NA	TRBV6-5
TGTGCCACCCGAGGGGACAGAAACACTGAAGCTTTCTTT	CATRGDRNTEAFF	TRBD1	TRBJ1-1	NA	TRBV18
TGTGCCATCACTCCCGGACTAGTGAGAGAGCAGTACTTC	CAITPGLVREQYF	TRBD2	TRBJ2-7	NA	TRBV10-3
TGTGCCAGCAGTTTAGCGGGAGGCTCCCCCGTCTACGAGCAGTACTTC	CASSLAGGSPVYEQYF	TRBD2	TRBJ2-7	few	TRBV6-5
TGCAGCGTTGTGGGGACTAGCGGGATTAGCACAGATACGCAGTATTTT	CSVVGTSGISTDTQYF	TRBD2	TRBJ2-3	NA	TRBV29-1
TGTGCCAGCAGCGATCTTCAATGGAGGACCCCCTACAATGAGCAGTTCTTC	CASSDLQWRTPYNEQFF	NA	TRBJ2-1	once	TRBV7-6
TGTGCCAGCAGTTTATCGAGCTTAAGCACAGATACGCAGTATTTT	CASSLSSLSTDTQYF	NA	TRBJ2-3	NA	TRBV27
TGTGCCAGCAGCTTGGAAGGGGGCAAGGATCAGCCCCAGCATTTT	CASSLEGGKDQPQHF	TRBD1	TRBJ1-5	once	TRBV5-8
TGTGCCAGCAGCTTGACGCTTTGGGACAGGAGGAACACCGGGGAGCTGTTTTTT	CASSLTLWDRRNTGELFF	TRBD1	TRBJ2-2	NA	TRBV11-3
TGTGCCAGCTCACCCGACCTTCTCGCTGCGAACACTGAAGCTTTCTTT	CASSPDLLAANTEAFF	NA	TRBJ1-1	NA	TRBV18
TGTGCCAGCAGCTTAGGCTTGCGGTACCAGTCCTACGAGCAGTACTTC	CASSLGLRYQSYEQYF	NA	TRBJ2-7	NA	TRBV13
TGTGCCAGCAGTGAATTGACCCCTGAAAACACCATATATTTT	CASSELTPENTIYF	NA	TRBJ1-3	NA	TRBV25-1
TGTGCCAGCAGGGGGACTAGCGGATACAATGAGCAGTTCTTC	CASRGTSGYNEQFF	TRBD2	TRBJ2-1	NA	TRBV2
TGTGCTAGTGGTTTGGACCGGGTGGATACGCAGTATTTT	CASGLDRVDTQYF	NA	TRBJ2-3	NA	TRBV12-5
TGTGCCAGCAGCTTAGGTATAGCGGGGGAAGGTGAAAAACTGTTTTTT	CASSLGIAGEGEKLFF	NA	TRBJ1-4	NA	TRBV7-6
TGCAGCGTTGCCCCCTGCGCGTACTTC	CSVAPCAYF	NA	TRBJ2-5	NA	TRBV29-1
TGTGCCAGCAGTTTGGGGGGGGATTCTAACTATGGCTACACCTTC	CASSLGGDSNYGYTF	NA	TRBJ1-2	NA	TRBV28
TGTGCCAGCAGCCCAGCGGGCCAAGACCGCACAGATACGCAGTATTTT	CASSPAGQDRTDTQYF	NA	TRBJ2-3	few	TRBV7-7
TGTGCCAGCAGCTTTGTCTCGGTCTCCTACGAGCAGTACTTC	CASSFVSVSYEQYF	NA	TRBJ2-7	NA	TRBV7-9
TGTGCCAGCAGCCGAAGGACTAGCGGGACTAACAATGAGCAGTTCTTC	CASSRRTSGTNNEQFF	TRBD2	TRBJ2-1	NA	TRBV3-1/TRBV3-2
TGTGCCAGCAGCTTAGAAGGGCTGGGACTAAACACCGGGGAGCTGTTTTTT	CASSLEGLGLNTGELFF	TRBD2	TRBJ2-2	NA	TRBV7-2
TGCGCCAGCAGCGCGGGACCTAACACTGAAGCTTTCTTT	CASSAGPNTEAFF	NA	TRBJ1-1	NA	TRBV5-1
TGTGCCAGCAGCTTCTCCGGGACTAGCGGGGGGTATAGGACAGATACGCAGTATTTT	CASSFSGTSGGYRTDTQYF	TRBD2	TRBJ2-3	once	TRBV13
TGTGCCAGCAGTACACCTGGGACAGGGAACACTGAAGCTTTCTTT	CASSTPGTGNTEAFF	TRBD1	TRBJ1-1	NA	TRBV28
TGTGCCAGCAGCCGGCGATTTGCCCGCGGGGCTTCGGGTGGAAACACCATATATTTT	CASSRRFARGASGGNTIYF	NA	TRBJ1-3	NA	TRBV5-8
TGTGCCAGCAGCTTCTCGGGACAGTTTAACACCGGGGAGCTGTTTTTT	CASSFSGQFNTGELFF	TRBD1	TRBJ2-2	NA	TRBV5-5
TGCGCCAGCAGCTCCGACCTAGCCAGCTCTGGAAACACCATATATTTT	CASSSDLASSGNTIYF	NA	TRBJ1-3	NA	TRBV5-1
TGTGCCAGTAGTACCAGGCAGTTGGCGGGAGAGACCCAGTACTTC	CASSTRQLAGETQYF	NA	TRBJ2-5	few	TRBV19
TGTGCCAGCAGTGACTGGCCGAGCTCCTATAATTCACCCCTCCACTTT	CASSDWPSSYNSPLHF	NA	TRBJ1-6	NA	TRBV6-4
TGTGCCAGCTCTTTGCTGGGAGGGCAGTTCTTC	CASSLLGGQFF	NA	TRBJ2-1	NA	TRBV12-3/TRBV12-4
TGTGCCAGCAGCGTAGGGCACAGGGATCCTAGTGCTTTCTTT	CASSVGHRDPSAFF	NA	TRBJ1-1	NA	TRBV9
TGTGCCAGCAGTTACGGGGGCCCCGGGGGCACCGGGGAGCTGTTTTTT	CASSYGGPGGTGELFF	NA	TRBJ2-2	NA	TRBV6-2/TRBV6-3
TGTGCCAGCAGTCCCTGGACAGGGGGCGAGAATGAGCAGTTCTTC	CASSPWTGGENEQFF	TRBD1	TRBJ2-1	NA	TRBV27
TGTGCCAGCAGTTTCCGACAGGGGGCGAGCTCCTACGAGCAGTACTTC	CASSFRQGASSYEQYF	TRBD1	TRBJ2-7	NA	TRBV28
TGTGCCAGCAGTTTATCGTTCCTACTACCTTCACCCCTCCACTTT	CASSLSFLLPSPLHF	NA	TRBJ1-6	NA	TRBV27
TGTGCCAGCAGCCCTCAGTTGGATGAGCAGTTCTTC	CASSPQLDEQFF	NA	TRBJ2-1	once	TRBV9